This passage covers 4 T cell receptor beta chains from one sample sequenced in a study of blood T cell repertoires in COVID-19. Assay used: immunoSEQ multiplex PCR; TCRdb lists only in-frame clones, some missing. Here the sample spans fewer than 200,000 clones, 84% being singletons. Sequences were obtained from peripheral blood. All receptors derive from a man aged 40-49 years who had recovered from COVID-19.

The chain recombines TRBV6-5 with TRBJ2-5; weak D call: TRBD2 (6 bases). Per germline, CDR1 MNHEY and CDR2 SVGAGI. The CDR3 length is 12 residues. CDR3 DNA: TGTGCTACGCGGGACTTCAAAGAGACCCAGTACTTC. This sequence encodes CATRDFKETQYF.

The sample holds a few counts of this clone. The rearrangement uses TRBV3-1 (or the pseudogene TRBV3-2) and TRBJ2-7; D gene unclear. Germline V gene lookup returns CDR1 LGHDT and CDR2 YNNKEL (reference sequence). Deletions cut 1 base from V and 1 base from J, with 8 bases between. This CDR3 spans 14 amino acids. The CDR3 DNA follows: TGTGCCAGCAGCCAAGGCCAGTATTCCTACGAGCAGTACTTC. It encodes CASSQGQYSYEQYF.

The rearrangement uses TRBV7-9 and TRBJ2-6; D unclear. Trimming took off 5 bases at V and 0 bases at J, with 5 bases between the two ends. The CDR3 covers 14 residues. CDR1 is SEHNR, CDR2 FQNEAQ, per germline (reference sequence). The chain's CDR3 is CASSPDSGANVLTF. In nucleotides, the CDR3 is TGTGCCAGCAGCCCAGACTCTGGGGCCAACGTCCTGACTTTC.

This clone showed up just once. The rearrangement links TRBV25-1 to TRBJ1-1; D is unresolved. This CDR3 contains 11 residues. Germline V gene lookup returns CDR1 MGHDK and CDR2 SYGVNS. Trimming removed 6 bases from V and 3 bases from J, with 5 bases in between. CDR3 DNA: TGTGCCAGCAGCGCGTACACTGAAGCTTTCTTT. This encodes CASSAYTEAFF.